The 31 T cell receptor beta chains below were found in one sample sequenced in a study of cytomegalovirus exposure and HLA in healthy donors. PCR was performed using 60 Vbeta and 13 Jbeta primers. Data came from immunoSEQ multiplex PCR; TCRdb stores just in-frame clones and leaves some out. The repertoire holds fewer than 150,000 clones, with roughly 78% as singletons. The specimen sequenced was PBMCs. The receptors derive from a man aged 40-49 years in good health and CMV-seropositive.

V and J are TRBV7-9 and TRBJ1-1; possible D gene TRBD1, 6 bases. Germline V gene data show CDR1 as SEHNR and CDR2 as FQNEAQ (reference sequence). This CDR3 contains 16 residues. Trimming took 4 bases from V and 1 from J, leaving 16 bases between them. CDR3 residues: CASSSPGRGANTEAFF. The CDR3 DNA is TGTGCCAGCAGCTCACCGGGACGGGGGGCGAACACTGAAGCTTTCTTT.

The rearrangement uses TRBV5-4 and TRBJ2-5; 11 positions agree with TRBD2. Trimming cost V 4 bases and J 2 bases; bases outside gene matches: 4. CDR1 is SGHNT and CDR2 is YYREEE in the germline V gene (reference sequence). The CDR3 runs to 15 residues. The CDR3: CASSPRLAGQETQYF. DNA for the CDR3: TGTGCCAGCAGCCCAAGACTAGCGGGGCAAGAGACCCAGTACTTC.

This clone is a singleton in its sample. V gene TRBV14 combines with J gene TRBJ2-5, with 7 nucleotides matching TRBD2. CDR3 length equals 15 residues. V gave up 1 base and J gave up 5 bases; unmatched junction bases: 7. The germline CDR1 and CDR2 sequences are SGHDN and FVKESK. The CDR3 region has the DNA TGTGCCAGCAGCCAAGTATGGACTAGTGGTGAGACCCAGTACTTC. Protein sequence: CASSQVWTSGETQYF.

This chain links TRBV27 with TRBJ2-3, with unresolved D. The CDR3 has 13 amino acids. The germline CDR1 and CDR2 sequences are MNHEY and SMNVEV (reference sequence). V was clipped by 0 bases and J by 6 bases, with 7 bases between them. As DNA, the CDR3 is TGTGCCAGCAGTTTATCCACTGAGGATACGCAGTATTTT. Translated: CASSLSTEDTQYF.

The V call is TRBV7-2, the J call TRBJ2-7; D might be TRBD1 (6 bases). The germline V gene encodes CDR1 SGHTA and CDR2 FQGNSA. This CDR3 is 15 amino acids long. The ends were cut back, 0 bases at V and 1 base at J, with 10 bases in the middle. CDR3 DNA sequence: TGTGCCAGCAGCTTAGCGGCAGGACAGTCCTACGAGCAGTACTTC. Translation: CASSLAAGQSYEQYF.

The chain carries TRBV7-8 and TRBJ2-2; D unresolved. The V gene's germline CDR1 is SGHVS and CDR2 FQNEAQ. The CDR3 loop spans 14 amino acids. V shed 5 bases and J shed 2 bases, with 9 bases lying between them. In DNA form, the CDR3 reads TGTGCCAGCAGCCCCCGGAGAAACACCGGGGAGCTGTTTTTT. Protein product: CASSPRRNTGELFF.

The chain carries TRBV6-4 and TRBJ1-5; D is unclear. This CDR3 has 13 amino acids. CDR1 is MRHNA, CDR2 SNTAGT, per germline. V shed 6 bases and J shed 6 bases, with 12 bases lying between them. The CDR3 nucleotides are TGTGCCAGCAGCGGGGAGGAGGGTCAGCCCCAGCATTTT. This codes for CASSGEEGQPQHF.

The V gene is TRBV16, the J gene TRBJ2-7; 7 nucleotides align to TRBD1. Trimming took 4 bases from V and 0 from J; bases not matched to a gene: 0. CDR1 and CDR2 (germline): KGHSY, FQNENV. The CDR3 contains 13 residues. The CDR3 nucleotides read TGTGCCAGCAGCCGGGACAGCTCCTACGAGCAGTACTTC. It codes for CASSRDSSYEQYF.

V gene TRBV18 combines with J gene TRBJ2-2, with TRBD2 matching over 13 bases. V lost 3 bases, J lost 6 bases, and 4 bases stayed unmatched. CDR3 length: 16 amino acids. CDR1 is KGHSH and CDR2 is LQKENI in the germline V gene. The CDR3 DNA is TGTGCCAGCTCACCGACTAGCGGGAGGACCTCCGGGGAGCTGTTTTTT. It yields the protein CASSPTSGRTSGELFF.

The chain carries TRBV6-1 and TRBJ2-7; tentative D call: TRBD1 (5 bases). Germline V gene data show CDR1 as MNHNS and CDR2 as SASEGT. The CDR3 extends over 15 amino acids. Trimming removed 4 bases from V and 3 bases from J, with 16 bases in between. CDR3 sequence reads: CASSGDRTSHYEQYF. The CDR3 DNA sequence: TGTGCCAGCAGTGGTGATCGGACATCTCACTACGAGCAGTACTTC.

V gene TRBV28 combines with J gene TRBJ2-6; D unresolved. Germline CDR1 and CDR2: MDHEN and SYDVKM. The CDR3 contains 15 residues. V was shortened by 6 bases and J by 0 bases, with 9 bases between the two germline ends. CDR3 loop: CASSILSSGANVLTF. The CDR3 bases are TGTGCCAGCAGCATACTAAGCTCTGGGGCCAACGTCCTGACTTTC.

The count of this clone is one. The chain employs TRBV7-3 and TRBJ1-4; D gene unclear. This CDR3 region has 13 residues. Germline V lookup: CDR1 SGHTA, CDR2 FQGTGA. Trimming pared 5 bases from V and 8 bases from J, leaving 12 bases between. CDR3 coding DNA: TGTGCCAGCAGCCTACGGGGTGGGGAAAAACTGTTTTTT. Translating it yields CASSLRGGEKLFF.

The chain links TRBV27 to TRBJ2-6; TRBD1 is a possible D gene (5 bases). Trimming took off 5 bases at V and 1 base at J, with 9 bases between the two ends. Per germline, CDR1 MNHEY and CDR2 SMNVEV (reference sequence). The CDR3 has 15 residues. The CDR3 here is CASSSRVSGANVLTF. The CDR3, as DNA: TGTGCCAGCAGTAGCAGGGTTTCTGGGGCCAACGTCCTGACTTTC.

The table lists this clone with a count of one. The chain carries TRBV5-6 and TRBJ1-2, with a weak D call TRBD1 (5 bases). The CDR3 contains 16 residues. V dropped 3 bases and J dropped 7 bases, with 22 bases sitting between them. CDR1 and CDR2 from the germline V gene are SGHDT and YYEEEE. As DNA, the CDR3 is TGTGCCAGCAGCTATAAGGCGGGGTCATTAAGGGGTGGCTACACCTTC. It codes for CASSYKAGSLRGGYTF.

This chain links TRBV19 with TRBJ2-2, with D uncertain. The CDR3 is made up of 14 amino acids. Germline CDR1 LNHDA, CDR2 SQIVND (reference sequence). Trimming took off 4 bases at V and 1 base at J, with 7 bases between the two ends. CDR3 protein: CASSKSKNTGELFF. In nucleotides, the CDR3 is TGTGCCAGTAGTAAGAGCAAGAACACCGGGGAGCTGTTTTTT.

The chain couples TRBV5-1 to TRBJ1-2; D remains ambiguous. CDR3 length equals 13 residues. In germline, CDR1 is SGHRS, CDR2 YFSETQ. Deletions cut 0 bases from V and 9 bases from J, with 12 bases between. This CDR3 is CASSLAPVSSYTF. CDR3 bases: TGCGCCAGCAGCTTGGCCCCGGTTTCCAGCTACACCTTC.

The CDR3 DNA reads TGTGCCAGCAGTAGGGACAGGAACTATGGACGCACCTTC. Translation gives CASSRDRNYGRTF. The rearrangement joins TRBV27 to TRBJ1-2; TRBD1 matches at 8 bases. Germline V gene sequence: CDR1 MNHEY, CDR2 SMNVEV (reference sequence). CDR3 length: 13 amino acids. J gave up 13 bases and V 5 bases, and 12 bases lay outside the gene matches.

J is TRBJ2-7 and V is TRBV7-8, with D possibly being TRBD2 (5 bases). The CDR3 has 14 amino acids. With 3 bases removed from V and 2 bases from J, the gap between germline ends came to 11 bases. Germline CDR1 and CDR2: SGHVS and FQNEAQ. CDR3 in DNA: TGTGCCAGCAGCTTTTCCAGCGGACCCTACGAGCAGTACTTC. It yields the protein CASSFSSGPYEQYF.

The chain carries TRBV5-1 and TRBJ2-1; 7 bases map to TRBD2. The CDR3 totals 15 residues. Germline-derived CDR1 and CDR2 are SGHRS and YFSETQ. After removal of 1 base from V and 6 bases from J, the junction contained 7 bases not matched to a gene. The CDR3 coding sequence is TGCGCCAGCAGCTTGCTCGGGAGGACCCCCAATGAGCAGTTCTTC. This gives the protein CASSLLGRTPNEQFF. Together with reference TRBV5-1 and TRBJ2-1, the CDR3 gives the full variable domain: KAGVTQTPRYLIKTRGQQVTLSCSPISGHRSVSWYQQTPGQGLQFLFEYFSETQRNKGNFPGRFSGRQFSNSRSEMNVSTLELGDSALYLCASSLLGRTPNEQFFGPGTRLTVL.

A few counts support this clone. This chain uses TRBV5-4 with TRBJ2-3, with 7 bases that match TRBD2. This CDR3 spans 14 amino acids. The ends lost 5 bases at V and 0 bases at J; junction bases unmatched: 3. The germline V gene encodes CDR1 SGHNT and CDR2 YYREEE (reference sequence). The CDR3, as DNA: TGTGCCAGCAGTTCTAGCGGAAGCACAGATACGCAGTATTTT. It yields the protein CASSSSGSTDTQYF.

The V gene is TRBV2, the J gene TRBJ2-1; 13 bases are a match to TRBD2. The CDR3 is 18 residues long. Germline V gene lookup returns CDR1 SNHLY and CDR2 FYNNEI. V gave up 7 bases and J gave up 8 bases; unmatched junction bases: 17. The CDR3 bases are TGTGCCAGCAAGTCCGGGACTAGCGGGACACGGGAGAGGGATGAGCAGTTCTTC. Encoded protein: CASKSGTSGTRERDEQFF.

This clone was found a few times. The chain joins TRBV5-4 to TRBJ1-1, with D unclear. The V gene lost 4 bases and the J gene lost 6 bases, with 19 bases spanning the gap. Germline V CDR1 and CDR2: SGHNT, YYREEE (reference sequence). CDR3 length equals 15 residues. In DNA form, the CDR3 reads TGTGCCAGCAGCACCTTGACGGAGGCTCACCCTGAAGCTTTCTTT. This translates into CASSTLTEAHPEAFF.

This clone was observed once. CDR3 DNA sequence: TGTGCCAGCAGCTTATACAGGGGGCGGTCCTACGAGCAGTACTTC. It yields the protein CASSLYRGRSYEQYF. This chain connects TRBV13 to TRBJ2-7; 9 bases fit TRBD1. With V trimmed by 2 bases and J by 1 base, 3 bases remained unmatched. In germline, CDR1 is PRHDT, CDR2 FYEKMQ (reference sequence). The CDR3 spans 15 residues. Complete variable domain (other parts from reference TRBV13 and TRBJ2-7): AAGVIQSPRHLIKEKRETATLKCYPIPRHDTVYWYQQGPGQDPQFLISFYEKMQSDKGSIPDRFSAQQFSDYHSELNMSSLELGDSALYFCASSLYRGRSYEQYFGPGTRLTVT.

The sample holds one count of this clone. Relative to the germline gene, one junction end is altered; a read error may explain this. The chain couples TRBV7-9 to TRBJ1-1; 10 bases map to TRBD1. CDR1 and CDR2 (germline): SEHNR, FQNEAQ (reference sequence). This CDR3 spans 16 amino acids. The CDR3 loop is CSSSLAAGTGATEAFF. CDR3 DNA sequence: TGTTCCAGCAGCTTAGCGGCCGGGACAGGGGCCACTGAAGCTTTCTTT. Variable domain in full (rest from reference TRBV7-9 and TRBJ1-1): DTGVSQNPRHKITKRGQNVTFRCDPISEHNRLYWYRQTLGQGPEFLTYFQNEAQLEKSRLLSDRFSAERPKGSFSTLEIQRTEQGDSAMYLCSSSLAAGTGATEAFFGQGTRLTVV.

The chain employs TRBV7-9 and TRBJ2-7, with D unclear. Per germline, CDR1 SEHNR and CDR2 FQNEAQ (reference sequence). Trimming took 0 bases from V and 3 from J, leaving 12 bases between them. The CDR3 loop spans 15 amino acids. The CDR3 nucleotides are TGTGCCAGCAGCTTAGCGCTTGGCAGGTTCTACGAGCAGTACTTC. Its translation: CASSLALGRFYEQYF.

V usage is TRBV19 and J usage is TRBJ1-3; no firm D call. In germline, CDR1 is LNHDA, CDR2 SQIVND (reference sequence). V shed 5 bases and J shed 9 bases, with 14 bases lying between them. This CDR3 has 13 residues. CDR3 sequence reads: CASSSPFEATIYF. The CDR3 nucleotides are TGTGCCAGTAGTTCCCCGTTTGAGGCCACCATATATTTT.

The chain links TRBV11-1 to TRBJ1-5; D remains unclear. The CDR3 totals 13 residues. The germline CDR1 and CDR2 sequences are SGHAT and FQDESV (reference sequence). Trimming removed 4 bases at V and 2 bases at J, with 6 bases between. The CDR3 bases are TGTGCCAGCAGCTACGGGGGCAATCAGCCCCAGCATTTT. It codes for CASSYGGNQPQHF.

The J gene is TRBJ1-1, the V gene TRBV19; 10 bases align to TRBD1. There are 15 residues in the CDR3. The ends lost 6 bases at V and 3 bases at J; junction bases unmatched: 7. The germline gives CDR1 LNHDA, CDR2 SQIVND (reference sequence). The CDR3 region is CASRFRDRGDTEAFF. DNA for the CDR3: TGTGCCAGTAGATTCCGGGACAGGGGAGACACTGAAGCTTTCTTT. Using reference TRBV19 and TRBJ1-1 for the parts outside the CDR3, the full variable domain is DGGITQSPKYLFRKEGQNVTLSCEQNLNHDAMYWYRQDPGQGLRLIYYSQIVNDFQKGDIAEGYSVSREKKESFPLTVTSAQKNPTAFYLCASRFRDRGDTEAFFGQGTRLTVV.

This chain links TRBV5-1 with TRBJ1-1; D is undetermined. Germline V gives CDR1 SGHRS, CDR2 YFSETQ. This CDR3 is 13 amino acids long. The V and J ends lost 3 bases and 5 bases respectively, with 11 bases between them. The CDR3 loop reads CASSSGDMTEAFF. The CDR3 DNA reads TGCGCCAGCAGCTCAGGTGATATGACTGAAGCTTTCTTT. Looking up the rest from reference TRBV5-1 and TRBJ1-1 gives the full variable domain: KAGVTQTPRYLIKTRGQQVTLSCSPISGHRSVSWYQQTPGQGLQFLFEYFSETQRNKGNFPGRFSGRQFSNSRSEMNVSTLELGDSALYLCASSSGDMTEAFFGQGTRLTVV.

This chain links TRBV5-1 with TRBJ2-5; 8 nucleotides line up with TRBD2. CDR1 and CDR2 from the germline V gene are SGHRS and YFSETQ. This CDR3 region has 16 residues. The trim removed 0 bases at V and 5 bases at J, leaving 9 bases unmatched. CDR3 region: CASSLVFREGLETQYF. The DNA for the CDR3 is TGCGCCAGCAGCTTGGTGTTTCGGGAGGGCCTTGAGACCCAGTACTTC.

The chain recombines TRBV7-3 with TRBJ2-2, with TRBD2 as a possible D gene (5 bases). V was clipped by 6 bases and J by 3 bases, with 14 bases between them. This CDR3 spans 15 amino acids. Germline-derived CDR1 and CDR2 are SGHTA and FQGTGA. The DNA for the CDR3 is TGTGCCAGCAGTTTCCGGGATATACACACCGGGGAGCTGTTTTTT. Its protein is CASSFRDIHTGELFF.